This T cell receptor (beta chain) was captured by sequencing in a study of regulatory and conventional T cells in RAG deficiency. Notes on the study in general: Shannon entropy was markedly lower and Simpson indices higher in RAG-deficient patients than control T-cell subsets.

As for this clone: Its antigen is still unknown.

Blood CD4+ CD25-low CD127-high conventional T cells supplied the genomic DNA template. The protocol was immunoSEQ multiplex PCR, while the TCRdb copy is restricted to in-frame clones and leaves out a portion. Of around 30,000 clones listed, about 95% are singletons. This same sample was also part of a study on regulatory T cells. That paper adds: Amplification used 52 TRBV primers and 13 TRBJ primers. In patients, unique TRB V-J pairs were restricted and V/J usage skewed, especially in Tregs.

The TCR sequence derives from a human donor in good health. Sequences were obtained from CD25- CD4+ T cells sorted from blood.

CDR3 sequence reads: CASSLDYRVENQPQHF. CDR3 bases: TGTGCCAGCAGCTTAGATTACAGGGTAGAGAATCAGCCCCAGCATTTT. The J gene is TRBJ1-5, the V gene TRBV11-2, with D maybe TRBD1 (6 bases). Germline CDR1 is SGHAT and CDR2 is FQNNGV. Trimming cost V 0 bases and J 4 bases, with 13 bases left between them. The CDR3 loop spans 16 amino acids.